The 2 T cell receptor beta chains below come from one sample, sequenced in a study of cytomegalovirus exposure and HLA in healthy donors. A multiplex PCR was run with 60 Vbeta primers and 13 Jbeta primers. Produced via immunoSEQ multiplex PCR; TCRdb's table is partial and in-frame only. The sample holds 80,000 to 100,000 clones, approximately 78% seen once. The source material was PBMCs. The receptors stem from a man aged 35 to 55 in good health and CMV-seronegative.

This chain connects TRBV7-9 to TRBJ2-3; TRBD2 might be the D (7 bases). CDR3 length: 15 residues. CDR1 is SEHNR and CDR2 is FQNEAQ in the germline V gene (reference sequence). V was trimmed by 5 bases and J by 0 bases, leaving 12 bases between them. The CDR3 reads CASSLGGTSTDTQYF. The CDR3 nucleotides read TGTGCCAGCAGCCTCGGGGGGACAAGCACAGATACGCAGTATTTT.

The rearrangement uses TRBV6-1 and TRBJ1-5, with 7 nucleotides matching TRBD1. V lost 4 bases, J lost 4 bases, and 10 bases stayed unmatched. The CDR3 covers 16 residues. Germline V gene lookup returns CDR1 MNHNS and CDR2 SASEGT. The CDR3, as DNA: TGTGCCAGCAGTGGCAGGGGGACAGCGATTAATCAGCCCCAGCATTTT. Its translation is CASSGRGTAINQPQHF.